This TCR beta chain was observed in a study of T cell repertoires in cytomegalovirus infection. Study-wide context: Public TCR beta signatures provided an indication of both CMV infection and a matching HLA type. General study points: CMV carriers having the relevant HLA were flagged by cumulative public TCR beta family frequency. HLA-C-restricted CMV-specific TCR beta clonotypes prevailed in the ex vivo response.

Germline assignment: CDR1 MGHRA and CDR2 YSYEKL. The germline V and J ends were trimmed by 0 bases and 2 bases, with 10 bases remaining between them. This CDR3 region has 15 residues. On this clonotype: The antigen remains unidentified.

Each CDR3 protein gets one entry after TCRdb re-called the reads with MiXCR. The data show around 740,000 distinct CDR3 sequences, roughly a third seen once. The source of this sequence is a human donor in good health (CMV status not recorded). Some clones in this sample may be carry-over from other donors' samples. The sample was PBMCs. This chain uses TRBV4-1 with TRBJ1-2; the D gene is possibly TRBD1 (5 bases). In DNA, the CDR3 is TGCGCCAGCAGCCAAGAACTCGAGGGGAACTATGGCTACACCTTC. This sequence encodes CASSQELEGNYGYTF.